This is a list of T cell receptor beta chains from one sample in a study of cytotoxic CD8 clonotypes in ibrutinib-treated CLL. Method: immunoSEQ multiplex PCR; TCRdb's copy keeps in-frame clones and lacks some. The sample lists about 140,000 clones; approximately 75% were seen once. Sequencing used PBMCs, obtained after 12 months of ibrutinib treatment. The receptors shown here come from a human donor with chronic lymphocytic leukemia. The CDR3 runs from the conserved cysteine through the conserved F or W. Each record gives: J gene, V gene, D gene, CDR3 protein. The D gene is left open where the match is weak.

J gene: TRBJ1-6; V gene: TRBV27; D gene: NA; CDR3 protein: CASSELLGSPLHF
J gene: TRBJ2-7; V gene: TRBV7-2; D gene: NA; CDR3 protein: CASSLGLSGKYEQYF
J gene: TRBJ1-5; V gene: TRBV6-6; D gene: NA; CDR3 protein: CASSKTGYNQPQHF
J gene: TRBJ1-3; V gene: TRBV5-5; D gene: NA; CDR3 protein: CASSFQSLGNTIYF
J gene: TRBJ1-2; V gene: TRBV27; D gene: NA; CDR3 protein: CASSPGGSKANYGYTF
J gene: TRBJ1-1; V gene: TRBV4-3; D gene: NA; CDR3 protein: CASSHYGYTEAFF
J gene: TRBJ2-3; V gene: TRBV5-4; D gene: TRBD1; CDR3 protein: CASSSTGADTQYF
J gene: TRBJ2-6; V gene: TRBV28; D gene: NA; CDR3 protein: CASRTYVRDSGANVLTF
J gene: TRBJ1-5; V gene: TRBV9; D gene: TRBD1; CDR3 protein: CASSVGLGTGVQPQHF
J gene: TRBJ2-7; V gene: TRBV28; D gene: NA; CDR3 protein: CASSLGAGAYEQYF
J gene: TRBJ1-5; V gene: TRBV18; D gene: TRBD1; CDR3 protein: CASSPIQGLGPLYSNQPQHF
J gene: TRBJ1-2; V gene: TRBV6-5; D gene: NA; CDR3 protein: CASSRDGNYGYTF
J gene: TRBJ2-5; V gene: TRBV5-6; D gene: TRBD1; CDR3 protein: CASSPTGARETQYF
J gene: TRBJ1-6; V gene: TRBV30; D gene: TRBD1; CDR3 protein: CAWRGKTGTVGSPLHF
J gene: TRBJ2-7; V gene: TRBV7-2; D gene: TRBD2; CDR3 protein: CASSQTSGSYEQYF
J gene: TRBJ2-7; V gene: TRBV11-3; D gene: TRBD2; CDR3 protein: CASSLDRTGGIYEQYF
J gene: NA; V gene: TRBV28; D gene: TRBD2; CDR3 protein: CASSRTSGGAYEQYF
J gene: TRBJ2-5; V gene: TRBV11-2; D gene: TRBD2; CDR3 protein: CASSGTSEETQYF
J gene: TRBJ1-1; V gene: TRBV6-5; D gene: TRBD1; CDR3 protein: CASRERQGFSEAFF
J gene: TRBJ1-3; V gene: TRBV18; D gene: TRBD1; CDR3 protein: CASSPPGQGNTIYF
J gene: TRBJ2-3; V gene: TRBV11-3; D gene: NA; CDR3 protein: CASSFSLSTDTQYF
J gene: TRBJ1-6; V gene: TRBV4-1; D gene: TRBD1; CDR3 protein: CASSQVQGWAGTLHF
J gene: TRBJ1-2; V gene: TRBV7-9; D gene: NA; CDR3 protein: CASAKTDVYGYTF
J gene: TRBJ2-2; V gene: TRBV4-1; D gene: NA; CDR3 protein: CASSAGTGELFF
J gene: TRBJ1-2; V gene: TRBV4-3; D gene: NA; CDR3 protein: CASRKTGYGYTF
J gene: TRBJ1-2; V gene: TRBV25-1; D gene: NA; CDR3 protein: CASRGSGSNYGYTF
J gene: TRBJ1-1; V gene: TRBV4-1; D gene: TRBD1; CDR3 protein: CASSHPQTGTEAFF
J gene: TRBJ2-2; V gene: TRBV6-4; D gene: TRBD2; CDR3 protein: CASTSGLAGTGELFF
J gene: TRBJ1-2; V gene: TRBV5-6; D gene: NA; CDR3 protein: CASSLARAGVYTF
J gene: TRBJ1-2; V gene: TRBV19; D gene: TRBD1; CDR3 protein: CASSIVAGGSWGYTF
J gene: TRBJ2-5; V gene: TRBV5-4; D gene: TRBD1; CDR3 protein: CASRTGQKETQYF
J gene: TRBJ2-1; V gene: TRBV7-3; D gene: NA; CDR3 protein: CASSPGAAALNEQFF
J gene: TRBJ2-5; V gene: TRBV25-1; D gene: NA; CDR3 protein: CASSAGQIQETQYF
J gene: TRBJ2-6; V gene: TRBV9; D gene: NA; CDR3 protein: CASKKSSGANVLTF
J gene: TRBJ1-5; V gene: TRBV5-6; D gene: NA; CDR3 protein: CASSLWGGFFSNQPQHF
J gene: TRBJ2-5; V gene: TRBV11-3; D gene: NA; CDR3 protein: CASSDDGETQYF
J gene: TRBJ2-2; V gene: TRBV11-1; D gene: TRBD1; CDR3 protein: CASSLVGTGFTGELFF
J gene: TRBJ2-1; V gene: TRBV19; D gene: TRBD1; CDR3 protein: CATSQGALYNEQFF
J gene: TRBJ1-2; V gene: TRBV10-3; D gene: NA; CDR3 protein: CASANDRRGYTF
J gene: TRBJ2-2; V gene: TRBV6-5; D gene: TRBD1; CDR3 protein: CAVLTRGQVGELFF
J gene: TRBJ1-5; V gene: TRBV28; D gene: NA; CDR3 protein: CASSHDGYNQPQHF
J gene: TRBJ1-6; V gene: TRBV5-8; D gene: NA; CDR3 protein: CASSLGQLNSPLHF
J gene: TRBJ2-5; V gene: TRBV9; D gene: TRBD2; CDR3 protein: CASTRRSGSQETQYF
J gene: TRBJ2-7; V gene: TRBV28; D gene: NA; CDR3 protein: CASSLMHYEQYF
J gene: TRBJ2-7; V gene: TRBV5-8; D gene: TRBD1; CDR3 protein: CASSFQWTGRNEQYF
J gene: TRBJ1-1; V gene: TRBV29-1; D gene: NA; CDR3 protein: CSGGNSNTEAFF
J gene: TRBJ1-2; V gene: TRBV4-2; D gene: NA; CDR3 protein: CASSQGDIVYGYTF
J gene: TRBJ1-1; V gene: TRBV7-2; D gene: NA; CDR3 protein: CASSLVRAGHTEAFF
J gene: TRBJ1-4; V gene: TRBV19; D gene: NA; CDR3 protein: CASSPGRTNEKLFF
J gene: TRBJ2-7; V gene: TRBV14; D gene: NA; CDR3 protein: CASSQVPGVGEQYF
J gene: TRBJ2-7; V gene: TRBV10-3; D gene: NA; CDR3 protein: CAISESLTPGEQYF
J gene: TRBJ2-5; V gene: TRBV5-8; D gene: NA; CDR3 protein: CASSLALETQYF
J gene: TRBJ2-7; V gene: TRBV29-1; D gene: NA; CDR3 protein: CSVGKGYEQYF
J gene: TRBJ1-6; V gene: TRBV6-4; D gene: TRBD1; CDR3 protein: CASSDSGQGASPLHF
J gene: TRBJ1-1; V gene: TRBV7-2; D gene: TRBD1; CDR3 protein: CASSRNDRGPTEAFF
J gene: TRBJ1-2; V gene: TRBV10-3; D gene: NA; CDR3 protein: CAISESPYGYTF
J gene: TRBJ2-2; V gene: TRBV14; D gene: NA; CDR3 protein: CASSQTSHGELFF